The clone carrying this TCR beta chain was observed a handful of times. Its antigen is unknown. The sample comes from a study of beta chain features in type 1 diabetes. About the research overall: Regarding age, gender and cell yields, patients proved similar to healthy donors.

CD4+ naive, central memory, regulatory and stem cell-like memory subsets were isolated by sorting on CD45RO/CCR7/CD25/CD127/CD95/CD27. The CDR3 has 17 amino acids. V gave up 4 bases and J gave up 5 bases; unmatched junction bases: 11. CDR1 and CDR2 from the germline V gene are SGHAT and FQNNGV. Points from the study as a whole: When cDNA is sequenced, cells with high TCR expression could be over-represented. Lower insertion and higher deletion counts appeared at VDJ junctions in type 1 diabetes patients. Among all four CD4+ subsets, Type 1 diabetes patients had TCRB CDR3s that were moderately but significantly shorter.

The whole isolated RNA underwent reverse transcription, so sequencing captured expressed TCRB transcripts. This table comes from immunoSEQ multiplex PCR, and its TCRdb copy is limited to in-frame clones, with some not included. The table records 630,000 or so clones, about an eighth of them present only once. Sequenced material: naive CD4+ T cells from blood. This chain connects TRBV11-2 to TRBJ2-1; 10 nucleotides align to TRBD2. The receptor was derived from a man aged 18 to 30 with type 1 diabetes. Here the CDR3 reads CASSSPLSSGGNNEQFF. CDR3 nucleotides: TGTGCCAGCAGCTCCCCCCTATCTAGCGGGGGTAACAATGAGCAGTTCTTC.